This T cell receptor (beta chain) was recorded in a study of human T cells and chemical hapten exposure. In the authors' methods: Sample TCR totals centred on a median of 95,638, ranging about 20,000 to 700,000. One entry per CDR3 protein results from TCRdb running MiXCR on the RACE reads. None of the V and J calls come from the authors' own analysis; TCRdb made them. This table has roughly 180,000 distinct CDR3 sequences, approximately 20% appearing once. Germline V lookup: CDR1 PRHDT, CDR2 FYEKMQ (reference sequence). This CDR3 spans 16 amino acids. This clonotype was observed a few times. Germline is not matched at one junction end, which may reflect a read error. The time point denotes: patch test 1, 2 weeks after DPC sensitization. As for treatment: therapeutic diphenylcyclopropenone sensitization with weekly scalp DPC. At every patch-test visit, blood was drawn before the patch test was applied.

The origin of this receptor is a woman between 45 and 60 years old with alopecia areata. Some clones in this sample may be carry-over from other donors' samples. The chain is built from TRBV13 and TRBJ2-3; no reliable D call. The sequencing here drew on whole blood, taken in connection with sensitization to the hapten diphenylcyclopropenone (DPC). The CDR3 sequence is CASSLGRGIPLDTQYF. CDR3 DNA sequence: TGTGCCAGCAGCCTAGGACGCGGCATCCCTCTAGATACGCAGTATTTT.